Listed here are 14 T cell receptor beta chains from one sample, sequenced in a study of shared clonotypes between healthy human individuals. Sequencing was performed with immunoSEQ multiplex PCR; in TCRdb, only in-frame clones are kept and a portion is missing. The table lists roughly 810,000 clones, about 96% of them singletons. In the naive CD8 group, cells lacked CD45RO and were positively selected for CCR7, so terminally differentiated effector memory CD45RA+ cells were left out. Source material: naive CD8+ T cells sorted from blood. Receptors originate from a man aged 25-40 years in good health.

The chain uses TRBV29-1 and TRBJ2-2, with TRBD1 as a possible D gene (6 bases). The CDR3 consists of 13 residues. Germline CDR1 and CDR2: SQVTM and ANQGSEA. In nucleotides, the CDR3 is TGCACCGTAAAGACAGGAAACACCGGGGAGCTGTTTTTT. Its translation: CTVKTGNTGELFF.

This sequence joins TRBV7-8 and TRBJ1-2; D might be TRBD1 (5 bases). CDR3 length: 17 residues. Germline V gene data show CDR1 as SGHVS and CDR2 as FQNEAQ. Trimming took off 1 base at V and 0 bases at J, with 15 bases between the two ends. The CDR3 DNA is TGTGCCAGCAGCTTAGGAGGGGTTAGGACGGCTAACTATGGCTACACCTTC. The encoded protein is CASSLGGVRTANYGYTF.

The sample holds one count of this clone. The same CDR3 arises from other DNA sequences in this sample as well. V usage is TRBV7-6 and J usage is TRBJ2-1; TRBD2 agrees at 10 bases. CDR1 is SGHVS, CDR2 FNYEAQ, per germline. Unmatched junction bases numbered 4, after V lost 5 bases and J lost 0 bases. This CDR3 region has 16 residues. The CDR3 loop reads CASSVSSGSSYNEQFF. Here the CDR3 DNA reads TGTGCCAGCAGCGTCTCTAGCGGGAGCTCCTACAATGAGCAGTTCTTC.

The genes are TRBV4-1 and TRBJ1-1; 8 bases agree with TRBD1. Germline V gene lookup returns CDR1 MGHRA and CDR2 YSYEKL. V lost 3 bases, J lost 5 bases, and 5 bases stayed unmatched. The CDR3 covers 14 residues. CDR3 DNA sequence: TGCGCCAGCAGCCAGCAGGGGGCGAGGACTGAAGCTTTCTTT. Translated: CASSQQGARTEAFF.

Concerning this clone: The identical CDR3 is also encoded by other nucleotide sequences in the sample. The rearrangement links TRBV11-2 to TRBJ2-1, with 11 bases matching TRBD2. Per germline, CDR1 SGHAT and CDR2 FQNNGV. The CDR3 is made up of 15 amino acids. V trimming: 1 base; J trimming: 5 bases; junction bases outside the gene matches: 1. The CDR3 bases are TGTGCCAGCAGCTTAGTAGCGGGAGGGAACAATGAGCAGTTCTTC. It codes for CASSLVAGGNNEQFF.

The chain combines TRBV14 with TRBJ2-1; D is unclear. CDR3 length: 15 residues. Germline V gives CDR1 SGHDN, CDR2 FVKESK. The ends were cut back, 4 bases at V and 7 bases at J, with 17 bases in the middle. The CDR3: CASSRVRPLVNEQFF. The CDR3 DNA reads as TGTGCCAGCAGCCGGGTTCGACCCCTAGTGAATGAGCAGTTCTTC.

The chain uses TRBV7-9 and TRBJ1-1; 8 positions agree with TRBD1. There are 14 residues in the CDR3. Losses at the gene ends were 7 bases for V and 1 base for J; bases not matched to a gene: 5. The germline V gene has CDR1 SEHNR and CDR2 FQNEAQ (reference sequence). The CDR3 here is CASTPDRANTEAFF. The CDR3 DNA reads as TGTGCCAGCACTCCGGACAGGGCGAACACTGAAGCTTTCTTT.

The chain has TRBV7-2 and TRBJ2-1; TRBD1 is a possible D gene (5 bases). The germline V gene has CDR1 SGHTA and CDR2 FQGNSA. The germline V and J ends were trimmed by 1 base and 5 bases, with 12 bases remaining between them. This CDR3 has 15 amino acids. The CDR3 nucleotides are TGTGCCAGCAGCTTAGTTGGGGCACAGGACAATGAGCAGTTCTTC. As protein: CASSLVGAQDNEQFF.

This sequence joins TRBV18 and TRBJ2-5, with 14 bases aligning to TRBD2. Per the germline V gene, CDR1 is KGHSH and CDR2 is LQKENI. The CDR3 has 17 amino acids. The trim removed 4 bases at V and 1 base at J, leaving 5 bases unmatched. CDR3 nucleotide sequence: TGTGCCAGCTCACAAGGAGGGACTAGCGGGGGCCAAGAGACCCAGTACTTC. It yields the protein CASSQGGTSGGQETQYF.

The chain uses TRBV7-6 and TRBJ2-7; 8 nucleotides agree with TRBD2. Germline trimming cut 5 bases from V and 6 bases from J; bases unmatched to any gene: 12. This CDR3 has 15 residues. CDR1 is SGHVS, CDR2 FNYEAQ, per germline. CDR3 residues: CASSGITFGGGEQYF. CDR3 in DNA: TGTGCCAGCAGCGGCATAACGTTCGGGGGGGGCGAGCAGTACTTC.

The chain links TRBV27 to TRBJ2-7; 7 bases are shared with TRBD1. Per germline, CDR1 MNHEY and CDR2 SMNVEV (reference sequence). This CDR3 is built from 15 residues. The V gene end was trimmed by 5 bases and the J gene end by 0 bases; junction bases not matched to a gene: 7. CDR3 DNA: TGTGCCAGCAGTGTGACAGGGCTGAGCTCCTACGAGCAGTACTTC. This sequence encodes CASSVTGLSSYEQYF.

This clone was recorded only once. The V gene is TRBV7-9, the J gene TRBJ2-1, with 9 bases matching TRBD2. The V gene's germline CDR1 is SEHNR and CDR2 FQNEAQ (reference sequence). Trimming at V came to 2 bases and at J to 4 bases, leaving 3 bases not matched to a gene. The CDR3 runs to 15 residues. The DNA of the CDR3 is TGTGCCAGCAGCTTAAGTAGCGGGGGTTACAATGAGCAGTTCTTC. As protein: CASSLSSGGYNEQFF.

V is TRBV4-2 and J is TRBJ2-3; D gene uncertain. The CDR3 runs to 16 residues. V was trimmed by 0 bases and J by 4 bases, leaving 14 bases between them. Germline V gives CDR1 LGHNA, CDR2 YNFKEQ. In DNA, the CDR3 is TGTGCCAGCAGCCAAGATCCCCTGGGTCCGGCAGATACGCAGTATTTT. Protein: CASSQDPLGPADTQYF.

The rearrangement uses TRBV4-3 and TRBJ1-1; D may be TRBD1 (5 bases). This CDR3 region has 15 residues. Germline CDR1 reads LGHNA; CDR2 reads YSLEER. Between the trimmed V and J ends, which lost 3 bases and 3 bases, there was a span of 14 bases. Here the CDR3 reads CASSQLQGGDTEAFF. The CDR3 nucleotides are TGCGCCAGCAGCCAGCTCCAGGGCGGGGACACTGAAGCTTTCTTT.